Shown below are 20 T cell receptor beta chains from a single sample sequenced in a study of T-cell reconstitution after alpha-beta-depleted transplantation in children (dated by TCRdb to 2016 to 2017). The method was PCR. These reads were obtained on an Illumina HiSeq 2500. Molecular barcoding was employed in the preparation of TCR libraries, with unique molecular identifiers being used to normalize TCRbeta repertoire quantification. TCRdb passed the public sequencing reads through fastp at Q25 and MiXCR, retaining productive beta sequences. Each CDR3 protein gets just one entry, which takes the most common genes and DNA from the rows behind it. The sample has 500,000 to 750,000 distinct CDR3 sequences on record, under 15% of them singletons. About 2.2% of the sample is taken by the ten largest. The treatment or condition label on this specimen signifies: allogeneic hematopoietic cell transplantation with graft depleted of TCRalphabeta T cells and CD19 B cells.

Here the sequenced sample was PBMCs, mostly from graft donor cells, taken 360 days after TCRalphabeta/CD19-depleted stem cell transplant. These receptors were obtained from a male patient younger than 18 who had a stem cell transplant for acute myeloid leukemia, so the T cells may come from the graft donor.

This clonotype was counted many times. The V and J genes are TRBV20-1 and TRBJ2-7, with 7 bases fitting TRBD1. The CDR3 loop spans 13 amino acids. The junction had 9 bases not matched to a gene; V was cut back by 8 bases and J by 2 bases. Germline CDR1 DFQATT, CDR2 SNEGSKA (reference sequence). In DNA form, the CDR3 reads TGCAGTCAAGGGGGCAGGGGCACCTACGAGCAGTACTTC. Translation gives CSQGGRGTYEQYF.

The chain employs TRBV11-1 and TRBJ2-7; 10 bases match TRBD1. Germline lookup yields CDR1 SGHAT and CDR2 FQDESV (reference sequence). With V trimmed by 5 bases and J by 3 bases, 19 bases remained unmatched. This CDR3 spans 19 amino acids. CDR3 DNA sequence: TGTGCCAGCAGCCCCGGATTCGGGACAGGGGACTCATCTCGCTACGAGCAGTACTTC. Residues: CASSPGFGTGDSSRYEQYF.

V usage is TRBV7-9 and J usage is TRBJ2-7; D is perhaps TRBD2 (6 bases). CDR1 SEHNR and CDR2 FQNEAQ come from the germline V gene (reference sequence). The CDR3 spans 13 residues. V was clipped by 4 bases and J by 6 bases, with 13 bases between them. The CDR3 sequence: CASSSPGASEQYF. The DNA of the CDR3 is TGTGCCAGCAGCTCACCGGGAGCAAGCGAGCAGTACTTC.

This clonotype was seen many times. The V and J genes are TRBV15 and TRBJ2-3; D is uncertain. Germline V CDR1 and CDR2: LNHNV, YYDKDF (reference sequence). This CDR3 is built from 14 residues. Here the CDR3 reads CASPPRASTDTQYF. DNA for the CDR3: TGTGCTTCCCCCCCTAGGGCCAGCACAGATACGCAGTATTTT.

V and J are TRBV9 and TRBJ2-1; TRBD2 matches 10 bases. The CDR3 consists of 16 residues. The V gene end was trimmed by 4 bases and the J gene end by 4 bases; junction bases not matched to a gene: 8. The germline V gene encodes CDR1 SGDLS and CDR2 YYNGEE. CDR3 sequence: CASSLPEGLAYNEQFF. The CDR3 bases are TGTGCCAGCAGCCTCCCGGAGGGACTAGCGTACAATGAGCAGTTCTTC.

The table lists this clonotype with a few counts. V usage is TRBV5-1 and J usage is TRBJ2-7; a possible D gene is TRBD2 (5 bases). Per germline, CDR1 SGHRS and CDR2 YFSETQ. There are 15 residues in the CDR3. The ends were cut back, 0 bases at V and 5 bases at J, with 15 bases in the middle. The CDR3 coding sequence is TGCGCCAGCAGCTTGGTGGTCGGGGAGTGGAACGAGCAGTACTTC. It codes for CASSLVVGEWNEQYF. Combining the CDR3 with reference TRBV5-1 and TRBJ2-7 gives the whole variable domain KAGVTQTPRYLIKTRGQQVTLSCSPISGHRSVSWYQQTPGQGLQFLFEYFSETQRNKGNFPGRFSGRQFSNSRSEMNVSTLELGDSALYLCASSLVVGEWNEQYFGPGTRLTVT.

This clonotype was counted many times. This chain links TRBV28 with TRBJ2-7; 7 bases agree with TRBD1. V was clipped by 5 bases and J by 7 bases; unmatched bases: 11. The germline V gene has CDR1 MDHEN and CDR2 SYDVKM. The CDR3 consists of 14 residues. CDR3 amino acids: CASSIFQGVNEQYF. The CDR3 DNA sequence: TGTGCCAGCAGTATCTTCCAGGGGGTTAATGAGCAGTACTTC. Full variable domain (remainder filled in from reference TRBV28 and TRBJ2-7): DVKVTQSSRYLVKRTGEKVFLECVQDMDHENMFWYRQDPGLGLRLIYFSYDVKMKEKGDIPEGYSVSREKKERFSLILESASTNQTSMYLCASSIFQGVNEQYFGPGTRLTVT.

Ten or more counts support this clonotype. The chain is built from TRBV29-1 and TRBJ2-7; D is unresolved. The CDR3 has 11 amino acids. V was pared by 3 bases and J by 10 bases, with 13 bases between. Germline CDR1 and CDR2: SQVTM and ANQGSEA. CDR3 DNA: TGCAGCGTTGAGGACGGCTGGTGCCAGTACTTC. Translating it yields CSVEDGWCQYF.

V and J are TRBV4-3 and TRBJ2-7, with TRBD2 as a possible D gene (6 bases). The V and J ends lost 1 base and 6 bases respectively, with 16 bases between them. Germline V lookup: CDR1 LGHNA, CDR2 YSLEER. The length of the CDR3 is 15 residues. Here the CDR3 reads CASSQVVMGLREQYF. The CDR3 bases are TGCGCCAGCAGCCAAGTAGTAATGGGACTCCGCGAGCAGTACTTC.

The gene calls are TRBV12-3 or TRBV12-4 and TRBJ1-1, with unresolved D. The CDR3 has 17 residues. V dropped 8 bases and J dropped 0 bases, with 22 bases sitting between them. CDR3 region: CASLSWGGFRMNTEAFF. The CDR3 DNA sequence: TGTGCCAGCCTTAGTTGGGGAGGATTTAGAATGAACACTGAAGCTTTCTTT.

The table lists this clonotype with many counts. The rearrangement uses TRBV20-1 and TRBJ2-7; maybe TRBD1 (5 bases). The CDR3 is made up of 13 amino acids. Trimming shortened V by 2 bases and J by 5 bases, and 13 bases separated the two germline ends. The germline gives CDR1 DFQATT, CDR2 SNEGSKA (reference sequence). The CDR3 coding sequence is TGCAGTGCTAGATATCGGATGGGGCACGAGCAGTACTTC. This sequence encodes CSARYRMGHEQYF.

The V call is TRBV28, the J call TRBJ2-7; D ambiguous. The CDR3 covers 12 residues. Deletions cut 3 bases from V and 6 bases from J, with 9 bases between. Germline assignment: CDR1 MDHEN and CDR2 SYDVKM. CDR3 bases: TGTGCCAGCAGTTTTCCTGCCAGCGAGCAGTACTTC. Translated, it gives CASSFPASEQYF.

The sample holds a few counts of this clonotype. This chain joins TRBV28 and TRBJ1-6; D unresolved. V lost 8 bases, J lost 14 bases, and 10 bases lay in between. The CDR3 totals 10 residues. CDR1 and CDR2 (germline): MDHEN, SYDVKM. CDR3 sequence reads: CASGRRTLHF. CDR3 bases: TGTGCCAGCGGGCGTCGGACCCTCCACTTT. The full variable domain, completed using reference TRBV28 and TRBJ1-6, is DVKVTQSSRYLVKRTGEKVFLECVQDMDHENMFWYRQDPGLGLRLIYFSYDVKMKEKGDIPEGYSVSREKKERFSLILESASTNQTSMYLCASGRRTLHFGNGTRLTVT.

This clonotype was observed at least ten times. The genes are TRBV21-1 and TRBJ2-7; the table calls TRBD2, which could not be checked here. TRBV21-1 is a pseudogene. CDR3 length: 13 amino acids. This CDR3 reads CATLAGGSYEQYF. CDR3 bases: TGTGCCACACTGGCGGGGGGTTCCTACGAGCAGTACTTC.

The chain couples TRBV29-1 to TRBJ2-7, with unresolved D. Trimming removed 6 bases at V and 0 bases at J, with 18 bases between. This CDR3 region has 15 residues. The germline V gene has CDR1 SQVTM and CDR2 ANQGSEA. The CDR3 DNA is TGCAGCGTCGTTTACTCCACGTTAAGCTCCTACGAGCAGTACTTC. It is translated as CSVVYSTLSSYEQYF.

This clonotype was seen only a few times. Here the CDR3 reads CASSLVPRGSTGELFF. The DNA of the CDR3 is TGTGCCAGCAGCTTAGTGCCCAGGGGTAGCACCGGGGAGCTGTTTTTT. The V call is TRBV7-6, the J call TRBJ2-2, with D perhaps matching TRBD1 (6 bases). V was shortened by 1 base and J by 4 bases, with 13 bases between the two germline ends. The CDR3 runs 16 residues. CDR1 and CDR2 (germline): SGHVS, FNYEAQ.

This clonotype was recorded at least ten times. The chain recombines TRBV28 with TRBJ1-6, with TRBD1 as a possible D gene (5 bases). The CDR3 loop spans 18 amino acids. Germline loops: CDR1 MDHEN, CDR2 SYDVKM. The V end was cut by 7 bases, the J end by 1 base, with 20 bases between. In nucleotides, the CDR3 is TGTGCCAGCACCCCGGTCCTTGGGACCGAGTCCTATAATTCACCCCTCCACTTT. This gives the protein CASTPVLGTESYNSPLHF.

The chain carries TRBV24-1 and TRBJ2-2; 8 bases match TRBD1. CDR3 length equals 16 residues. The ends lost 5 bases at V and 4 bases at J; junction bases unmatched: 8. CDR1 KGHDR and CDR2 SFDVKD come from the germline V gene. The CDR3 is CATSGRGQGGTGELFF. Written as DNA, the CDR3 is TGTGCCACCAGTGGACGAGGACAGGGAGGCACCGGGGAGCTGTTTTTT.

In this sample, this clonotype turned up a few times. The chain couples TRBV4-3 to TRBJ2-7, with D unclear. Germline V gene sequence: CDR1 LGHNA, CDR2 YSLEER. The CDR3 is 14 amino acids. V shed 1 base and J shed 2 bases, with 9 bases lying between them. CDR3 DNA sequence: TGCGCCAGCAGCCAAGTGGTCGGACCCTACGAGCAGTACTTC. It encodes CASSQVVGPYEQYF.

This clonotype appeared a few times. V is TRBV20-1 and J is TRBJ1-5, with 7 bases that match TRBD1. This CDR3 comprises 15 residues. CDR1 and CDR2 (germline): DFQATT, SNEGSKA (reference sequence). The V and J ends lost 0 bases and 2 bases, in that order; junction bases with no gene match: 4. The CDR3 DNA follows: TGCAGTGCTAGAGATCGCACAGGGGGCAATCAGCCCCAGCATTTT. Amino acids: CSARDRTGGNQPQHF.